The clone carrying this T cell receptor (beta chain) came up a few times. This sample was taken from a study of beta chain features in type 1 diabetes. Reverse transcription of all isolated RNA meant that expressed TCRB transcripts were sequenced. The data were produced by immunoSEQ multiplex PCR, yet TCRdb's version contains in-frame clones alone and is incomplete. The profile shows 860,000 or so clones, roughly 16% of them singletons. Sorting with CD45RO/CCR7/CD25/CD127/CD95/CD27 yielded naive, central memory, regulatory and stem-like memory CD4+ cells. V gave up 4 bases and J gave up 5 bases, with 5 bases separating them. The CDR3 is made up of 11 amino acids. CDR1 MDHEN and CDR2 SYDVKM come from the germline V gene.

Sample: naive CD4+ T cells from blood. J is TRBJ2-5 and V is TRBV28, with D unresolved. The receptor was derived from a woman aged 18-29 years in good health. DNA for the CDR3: TGTGCCAGCAGTTATCTGGAGACCCAGTACTTC. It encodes CASSYLETQYF. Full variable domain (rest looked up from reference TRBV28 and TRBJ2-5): DVKVTQSSRYLVKRTGEKVFLECVQDMDHENMFWYRQDPGLGLRLIYFSYDVKMKEKGDIPEGYSVSREKKERFSLILESASTNQTSMYLCASSYLETQYFGPGTRLLVL.